The present entry profiles one TCR beta chain with its context. The data are from a study of shared clonotypes between healthy human individuals. Repertoires were generated with immunoSEQ multiplex PCR, while TCRdb's copy carries only in-frame clones and drops some. The repertoire consists of 740,000 or so clones, with around 73% occurring once and the leading ten covering around 1.8%. Losses at the gene ends were 7 bases for V and 5 bases for J; bases not matched to a gene: 15. CDR1 and CDR2 from the germline V gene are SGHKS and YYEKEE (reference sequence). There are 18 residues in the CDR3. Sequenced input: memory CD4+ T cells sorted from blood. Subset in this sample: CD45RA-negative fraction. This receptor was obtained from a woman younger than 45 in good health. The gene calls are TRBV5-5 and TRBJ2-3; 14 bases match TRBD2. CDR3 residues: CASCHGTSGGAPIDTQYF. Written as DNA, the CDR3 is TGTGCCAGCTGTCACGGGACTAGCGGGGGAGCCCCTATAGATACGCAGTATTTT.